The clone carrying this T cell receptor beta chain was found once. TCRdb's table, derived via immunoSEQ multiplex PCR, lists solely in-frame clones and lacks some. The table lists roughly 55,000 clones, approximately 92% of them singletons. These data come from a study of T cell changes during pregnancy in multiple sclerosis. The starting material was CD4+ T cells from peripheral blood mononuclear cells, obtained after pregnancy. The TCR was taken from a female donor in good health, enrolled as a control in a pregnancy study.

CDR3: CASSVGGGEDTQYF. DNA for the CDR3: TGTGCCAGCAGCGTAGGAGGGGGTGAAGATACGCAGTATTTT. The chain recombines TRBV9 with TRBJ2-3; perhaps TRBD1 as D (6 bases). CDR1 is SGDLS, CDR2 YYNGEE, per germline. This CDR3 spans 14 amino acids. V lost 0 bases and J 5 bases, leaving 10 bases between the germline ends.